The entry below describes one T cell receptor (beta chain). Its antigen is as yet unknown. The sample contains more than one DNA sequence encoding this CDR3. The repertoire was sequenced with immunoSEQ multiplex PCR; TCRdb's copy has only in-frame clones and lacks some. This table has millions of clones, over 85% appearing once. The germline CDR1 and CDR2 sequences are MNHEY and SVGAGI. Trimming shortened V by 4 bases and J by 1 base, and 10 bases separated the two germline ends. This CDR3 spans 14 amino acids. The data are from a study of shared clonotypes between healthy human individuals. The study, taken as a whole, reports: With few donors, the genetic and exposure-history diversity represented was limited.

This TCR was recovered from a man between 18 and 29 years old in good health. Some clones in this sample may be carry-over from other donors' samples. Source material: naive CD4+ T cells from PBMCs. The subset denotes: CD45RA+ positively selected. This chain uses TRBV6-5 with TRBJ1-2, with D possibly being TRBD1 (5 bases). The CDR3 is CASSSPGLNYGYTF. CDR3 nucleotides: TGTGCCAGCAGTTCCCCAGGGCTTAACTATGGCTACACCTTC.